This T cell receptor beta chain appears in the sequencing data of a study of T cell responses to AZD1222 COVID-19 vaccine. Method: immunoSEQ multiplex PCR; TCRdb's copy keeps in-frame clones and lacks some. The table includes some 140,000 clones, roughly 82% detected once. The sample here was peripheral blood, taken on day 0 of AZD1222 vaccination. This receptor was obtained from an adult in good health.

The DNA of the CDR3 is TGCGCCAGCAGCTTACGCCGCGCGGGGGGGCCTCTGTACGAGCAGTACTTC. It encodes CASSLRRAGGPLYEQYF. The chain uses TRBV5-1 and TRBJ2-7; 9 bases line up with TRBD2. The CDR3 extends over 17 amino acids. Germline V CDR1 and CDR2: SGHRS, YFSETQ. With 2 bases clipped from V and 4 bases from J, the junction kept 13 bases outside the gene matches.